The 12 T cell receptor beta chains given below trace back to one sample, sequenced in a study of blood T cell repertoires in COVID-19. Sequenced by immunoSEQ multiplex PCR; TCRdb stores in-frame clones only, minus some. The sample has 79,000 or so clones, 75% to 90% seen once. The sample was peripheral blood. Receptors originate from a human donor in a cohort sampled during active COVID-19.

J is TRBJ2-5 and V is TRBV7-2, with TRBD2 identical over 13 bases. Losses at the gene ends were 4 bases for V and 5 bases for J; bases not matched to a gene: 7. The CDR3 contains 16 residues. CDR1 is SGHTA, CDR2 FQGNSA, per germline. The CDR3 nucleotides are TGTGCCAGCAGCTGGGGACTAGCGGGGCCAAGGGAGACCCAGTACTTC. This gives the protein CASSWGLAGPRETQYF.

V gene TRBV11-3 combines with J gene TRBJ2-1; TRBD1 matches 11 bases. Germline loops: CDR1 SGHNT, CDR2 YENEEA. CDR3 length: 17 amino acids. J lost 4 bases, V lost 5 bases, and 10 bases had no gene match. CDR3: CASSASYGTGGYNEQFF. The CDR3 coding sequence is TGTGCCAGCAGCGCCAGTTACGGGACAGGGGGATACAATGAGCAGTTCTTC.

This clone was seen repeatedly, ten times or more. The rearrangement uses TRBV28 and TRBJ2-1, with TRBD2 matching 7 bases. The V and J ends lost 7 bases and 6 bases, in that order; junction bases with no gene match: 12. Germline V gene data show CDR1 as MDHEN and CDR2 as SYDVKM. The CDR3 runs 15 residues. This CDR3 reads CASTPGGSKINEQFF. CDR3 coding DNA: TGTGCCAGCACCCCTGGCGGGAGTAAAATCAATGAGCAGTTCTTC.

V is TRBV3-1 (or the pseudogene TRBV3-2) and J is TRBJ2-4; no firm D call. CDR1 LGHDT and CDR2 YNNKEL come from the germline V gene (reference sequence). Between the trimmed V and J ends, which lost 3 bases and 0 bases, there was a span of 9 bases. This CDR3 region has 15 residues. CDR3 DNA sequence: TGTGCCAGCAGCCATAATCTACTAGCCAAAAACATTCAGTACTTC. This encodes CASSHNLLAKNIQYF.

This rearrangement joins TRBV24-1 to TRBJ1-3; D is ambiguous. The CDR3 runs to 13 residues. With 4 bases removed from V and 3 bases from J, the gap between germline ends came to 6 bases. Germline values: CDR1 KGHDR, CDR2 SFDVKD. CDR3 in DNA: TGTGCCACCAGTGACCCGGGTGGAAACACCATATATTTT. Its translation is CATSDPGGNTIYF.

The CDR3 loop reads CARGSLAGAPYNEQFF. As DNA, the CDR3 is TGCGCCAGGGGTAGTCTAGCGGGAGCCCCCTACAATGAGCAGTTCTTC. This chain uses TRBV5-1 with TRBJ2-1, with 10 bases aligning to TRBD2. This CDR3 spans 16 amino acids. With V trimmed by 8 bases and J by 2 bases, 10 bases remained unmatched. In germline, CDR1 is SGHRS, CDR2 YFSETQ.

V usage is TRBV5-1 and J usage is TRBJ1-1; 8 bases match TRBD1. Germline V CDR1 and CDR2: SGHRS, YFSETQ. The CDR3 totals 15 residues. V was pared by 0 bases and J by 4 bases, with 5 bases of the junction left unmatched. The CDR3 region is CASSLAGTGATEAFF. The CDR3 DNA follows: TGCGCCAGCAGCTTGGCGGGGACAGGCGCCACTGAAGCTTTCTTT.

The chain combines TRBV5-1 with TRBJ2-3; 7 positions match TRBD2. This CDR3 region has 16 residues. With V trimmed by 7 bases and J by 5 bases, 16 bases remained unmatched. CDR1 and CDR2 from the germline V gene are SGHRS and YFSETQ. This CDR3 reads CASLNGQRGGGDTQYF. CDR3 in DNA: TGCGCCAGCCTCAACGGCCAGCGGGGAGGCGGAGATACGCAGTATTTT.

CDR3 residues: CASRQGVGAVRAFF. In nucleotides, the CDR3 is TGTGCCAGCAGACAGGGTGTGGGGGCTGTGAGAGCTTTCTTT. J is TRBJ1-1 and V is TRBV27; maybe TRBD1 (6 bases). Germline values: CDR1 MNHEY, CDR2 SMNVEV (reference sequence). The CDR3 extends over 14 amino acids. V lost 6 bases, J lost 10 bases, and 21 bases lay in between.

The V call is TRBV18, the J call TRBJ2-1, with 14 bases matching TRBD2. The CDR3 spans 15 residues. Trimming removed 6 bases from V and 3 bases from J; junction bases left unmatched: 1. Germline-derived CDR1 and CDR2 are KGHSH and LQKENI. The CDR3 spells CASSGLAGDYNEQFF. CDR3 bases: TGTGCCAGCTCGGGACTAGCGGGGGACTACAATGAGCAGTTCTTC. Full variable domain (outside the CDR3, taken from reference TRBV18 and TRBJ2-1): NAGVMQNPRHLVRRRGQEARLRCSPMKGHSHVYWYRQLPEEGLKFMVYLQKENIIDESGMPKERFSAEFPKEGPSILRIQQVVRGDSAAYFCASSGLAGDYNEQFFGPGTRLTVL.

V usage is TRBV21-1 and J usage is TRBJ2-2; the DNA was not used to check the table's D call, TRBD1. TRBV21-1 is deemed a pseudogene. The CDR3 runs 14 residues. The CDR3 coding sequence is TGTGCCAGCAGCCGGGGACAGGGGGCCGGGGAGCTGTTTTTT. As protein: CASSRGQGAGELFF.

This clone was seen more than once but under ten times. The chain combines TRBV7-2 with TRBJ2-3; TRBD2 might be the D (6 bases). The CDR3 extends over 12 amino acids. Trimming removed 6 bases at V and 6 bases at J, with 10 bases between. Germline V lookup: CDR1 SGHTA, CDR2 FQGNSA. CDR3: CASSFAGDTQYF. CDR3 DNA: TGTGCCAGCAGTTTTGCGGGGGATACGCAGTATTTT.